Included here is one T cell receptor (beta chain) sequence, with context. Its antigen remains unidentified. This entry comes from a study of post-analysis software for immune sequencing data. Regarding the study as a whole: Samples from one preparation batch, clustered by F measure, grouped strongly together. People with multiple sclerosis had a significantly lower normalized Chao1 diversity than controls did. Four to six TRBV segments were more frequent in patients than controls; TRBV5-6, TRBV5-1 and TRBV20-1 belonged to this group.

Sequencing libraries made from TCR beta cDNA carried unique molecular identifiers. TCRdb used MiXCR to reprocess the PCR reads, holding one entry per CDR3 protein. This sample has some 800,000 distinct CDR3 sequences, with about half found just once. This CDR3 is 13 amino acids long. Germline CDR1 reads SGHRS; CDR2 reads YFSETQ. The V gene lost 1 base and the J gene lost 6 bases, with 8 bases spanning the gap. This rearrangement joins TRBV5-1 to TRBJ1-5; D is unclear. The receptor was isolated from a girl aged 10 to 17 with multiple sclerosis. Specimen: blood. DNA of the CDR3: TGCGCCAGCAGCTTGTCTGCACCTCAGCCCCAGCATTTT. Protein: CASSLSAPQPQHF.